These 27 T cell receptor beta chains share one sample of origin, sequenced in a study of CD8 T cells in Susac syndrome. RNA, at about 0.45 to 1 ug, was reverse transcribed with random hexamers. TCRdb re-derived calls from the immunoSEQ multiplex PCR reads in MiXCR, one entry per CDR3 protein. Seen here are 170,000 or so distinct CDR3 sequences, 95% to 97% observed once, and the top ten hold around 0.12%. The sequencing input was CD4+ T cells from PBMCs. The source is a human donor with Susac syndrome.

This chain connects TRBV30 to TRBJ2-3; unclear D gene. Per germline, CDR1 GTSNPN and CDR2 SVGIG (reference sequence). Trimming pared 0 bases from V and 15 bases from J, leaving 16 bases between. The CDR3 is made up of 12 amino acids. In nucleotides, the CDR3 is TGTGCCTGGAGTGTAGGCCCCGTTCGACCCTATTTT. Protein: CAWSVGPVRPYF.

The J gene is TRBJ2-5, the V gene TRBV2; 13 nucleotides agree with TRBD2. The length of the CDR3 is 16 residues. Germline CDR1 SNHLY, CDR2 FYNNEI. J gave up 4 bases and V 5 bases, and 7 bases lay outside the gene matches. CDR3 loop: CASSKSGLAGLETQYF. For the CDR3, the DNA is TGTGCCAGCAGTAAATCGGGACTAGCGGGGCTAGAGACCCAGTACTTC. The variable domain in full, with the rest retrieved from reference TRBV2 and TRBJ2-5, is EPEVTQTPSHQVTQMGQEVILRCVPISNHLYFYWYRQILGQKVEFLVSFYNNEISEKSEIFDDQFSVERPDGSNFTLKIRSTKLEDSAMYFCASSKSGLAGLETQYFGPGTRLLVL.

This sequence joins TRBV6-5 and TRBJ2-6; D uncertain. CDR1 and CDR2 (germline): MNHEY, SVGAGI. The ends were cut back, 4 bases at V and 0 bases at J, with 7 bases in the middle. The CDR3 totals 15 residues. CDR3 in amino acids: CASSFGPSGANVLTF. The CDR3 nucleotides read TGTGCCAGCAGTTTCGGGCCCTCTGGGGCCAACGTCCTGACTTTC.

This sequence joins TRBV3-1 and TRBJ2-1; 11 nucleotides line up with TRBD2. The V gene's germline CDR1 is LGHDT and CDR2 YNNKEL (reference sequence). The CDR3 length is 13 residues. V lost 5 bases and J lost 11; bases outside the gene matches: 5. The DNA for the CDR3 is TGTGCCAGCAGCGAGACTAGCGGGGAAAAGCAGTTCTTC. Translation gives CASSETSGEKQFF.

This clonotype was found once. The V call is TRBV4-3, the J call TRBJ2-1, with D perhaps matching TRBD1 (5 bases). The CDR3 contains 16 residues. Trimming removed 0 bases from V and 9 bases from J, with 18 bases in between. Per the germline V gene, CDR1 is LGHNA and CDR2 is YSLEER. The CDR3 loop reads CASSQDLGRVPGEQFF. Here the CDR3 DNA reads TGCGCCAGCAGCCAAGATCTCGGCAGGGTACCGGGTGAGCAGTTCTTC.

CDR3 sequence (DNA): TGCAGCGTTGAACCGGGGCCTCCGGACACAGATACGCAGTATTTT. This codes for CSVEPGPPDTDTQYF. The rearrangement uses TRBV29-1 and TRBJ2-3; perhaps D is TRBD1 or TRBD2 (5 bases each). Trimming cost V 2 bases and J 2 bases, with 14 bases left between them. This CDR3 contains 15 residues. Looked up from germline, CDR1 is SQVTM and CDR2 is ANQGSEA.

This clonotype was seen just once. The chain employs TRBV19 and TRBJ2-3; 9 nucleotides match TRBD1. CDR1 and CDR2 from the germline V gene are LNHDA and SQIVND (reference sequence). This CDR3 is built from 17 residues. V was pared by 4 bases and J by 2 bases, with 10 bases of the junction left unmatched. The CDR3 region has the DNA TGTGCCAGTAGTACCGCCGGGACAGGGATTTTCACAGATACGCAGTATTTT. As protein: CASSTAGTGIFTDTQYF.

Here the CDR3 DNA reads TGTGCCAGCAATCGAAGACTAGCGGCGAACTACGAGCAGTACTTC. Protein sequence: CASNRRLAANYEQYF. V and J are TRBV5-4 and TRBJ2-7; 9 bases are shared with TRBD2. V trimming: 6 bases; J trimming: 3 bases; junction bases outside the gene matches: 10. Germline CDR1 SGHNT, CDR2 YYREEE (reference sequence). The CDR3 is 15 amino acids. The full variable domain, in which reference TRBV5-4 and TRBJ2-7 provide the parts outside the CDR3, is ETGVTQSPTHLIKTRGQQVTLRCSSQSGHNTVSWYQQALGQGPQFIFQYYREEENGRGNFPPRFSGLQFPNYSSELNVNALELDDSALYLCASNRRLAANYEQYFGPGTRLTVT.

This rearrangement joins TRBV29-1 to TRBJ1-2, with TRBD1 matching 7 bases. CDR1 and CDR2 from the germline V gene are SQVTM and ANQGSEA. CDR3 size: 13 residues. The V and J ends lost 6 bases and 4 bases, in that order; junction bases with no gene match: 8. The DNA for the CDR3 is TGCAGCGTAGCCACAGGGGTTGCCTATGGCTACACCTTC. Translation gives CSVATGVAYGYTF.

V gene TRBV5-4 combines with J gene TRBJ2-6; D unresolved. The CDR3 has 17 amino acids. In germline, CDR1 is SGHNT, CDR2 YYREEE (reference sequence). Trimming stripped 3 bases from V and 0 bases from J, with 13 bases between. The CDR3 nucleotides read TGTGCCAGCAGCTCACGAGTCGGGTACTCTGGGGCCAACGTCCTGACTTTC. Its translation is CASSSRVGYSGANVLTF.

The J gene is TRBJ2-3, the V gene TRBV6-2 or TRBV6-3; D uncertain. Germline loops: CDR1 MNHEY, CDR2 SVGEGT. With 5 bases removed from V and 2 bases from J, the gap between germline ends came to 8 bases. The CDR3 is 13 residues long. CDR3 protein: CASSRDPTDTQYF. The CDR3 DNA sequence: TGTGCCAGCAGTAGAGATCCCACAGATACGCAGTATTTT.

V usage is TRBV28 and J usage is TRBJ2-7, with TRBD1 matching over 8 bases. V trimming: 7 bases; J trimming: 4 bases; junction bases outside the gene matches: 15. The CDR3 runs 16 residues. Germline CDR1 is MDHEN and CDR2 is SYDVKM. The CDR3 DNA sequence: TGTGCCAGCAAATTCAGACAGGGGCCTCCCCTTTACGAGCAGTACGTC. It translates to CASKFRQGPPLYEQYV.

The J gene is TRBJ2-1, the V gene TRBV11-2; unclear D gene. V lost 5 bases, J lost 6 bases, and 11 bases lay in between. This CDR3 is 13 amino acids long. The V gene's germline CDR1 is SGHAT and CDR2 FQNNGV. CDR3 region: CASSPLSGNEQFF. The CDR3 nucleotides are TGTGCCAGCAGCCCCCTCTCTGGCAATGAGCAGTTCTTC.

J is TRBJ2-5 and V is TRBV15; 9 positions agree with TRBD2. This CDR3 region has 17 residues. J was trimmed by 0 bases and V by 4 bases; bases with no gene match: 9. CDR1 and CDR2 (germline): LNHNV, YYDKDF (reference sequence). The chain's CDR3 is CATSIQAGGHYQETQYF. CDR3 bases: TGTGCCACCAGCATCCAAGCGGGGGGACATTACCAAGAGACCCAGTACTTC.

The rearrangement links TRBV29-1 to TRBJ2-2; 8 nucleotides match TRBD2. CDR1 is SQVTM, CDR2 ANQGSEA, per germline. The CDR3 extends over 15 amino acids. Trimming at V came to 7 bases and at J to 1 base, leaving 8 bases not matched to a gene. CDR3 DNA: TGCAGCGCCCGACGTAGCGGGGTGAACACCGGGGAGCTGTTTTTT. This translates into CSARRSGVNTGELFF.

The chain links TRBV29-1 to TRBJ2-7, with TRBD1 matching over 7 bases. This CDR3 is built from 11 residues. Unmatched junction bases numbered 4, after V lost 8 bases and J lost 3 bases. Germline-derived CDR1 and CDR2 are SQVTM and ANQGSEA. This CDR3 is CSIRGNYEQYF. CDR3 coding DNA: TGCAGCATCAGGGGGAACTACGAGCAGTACTTC.

The rearrangement links TRBV9 to TRBJ2-3, with 11 positions matching TRBD2. V shed 5 bases, J shed 3 bases, and the junction held 5 bases outside the gene matches. CDR1 is SGDLS, CDR2 YYNGEE, per germline. The CDR3 is made up of 15 amino acids. The CDR3 loop is CASSETSGATDTQYF. The CDR3 DNA follows: TGTGCCAGCAGTGAGACTAGCGGGGCGACAGATACGCAGTATTTT.

The chain combines TRBV7-3 with TRBJ2-5, with D unclear. CDR3 length: 11 amino acids. Germline assignment: CDR1 SGHTA and CDR2 FQGTGA. Trimming took 10 bases from V and 5 from J, leaving 11 bases between them. The CDR3, as DNA: TGTGCCATCCCCGACGGGGAGACCCAGTACTTC. Its translation: CAIPDGETQYF.

The chain carries TRBV30 and TRBJ2-3, with D hard to call. The germline CDR1 and CDR2 sequences are GTSNPN and SVGIG (reference sequence). V lost 7 bases to trimming and J lost 4 bases, with 6 bases between them. CDR3 length: 10 residues. The CDR3 sequence: CASLADTQYF. In DNA form, the CDR3 reads TGTGCCTCGCTCGCAGATACGCAGTATTTT.

The chain has TRBV4-3 and TRBJ2-7; D is unclear. The ends were cut back, 1 base at V and 3 bases at J, with 13 bases in the middle. Germline CDR1 reads LGHNA; CDR2 reads YSLEER. This CDR3 contains 15 residues. CDR3 DNA: TGCGCCAGCAGCCAAGCCTTTGAAAACAACTACGAGCAGTACTTC. Amino acids: CASSQAFENNYEQYF.

This sequence joins TRBV19 and TRBJ2-6, with D maybe TRBD1 (5 bases). There are 17 residues in the CDR3. V lost 4 bases and J 2 bases, leaving 15 bases between the germline ends. Germline V CDR1 and CDR2: LNHDA, SQIVND (reference sequence). The CDR3 protein is CASSTRRQLAGANVLTF. The CDR3 DNA follows: TGTGCCAGTAGTACTCGTCGACAGCTCGCTGGGGCCAACGTCCTGACTTTC.

The V call is TRBV20-1, the J call TRBJ2-3; D is possibly TRBD2 (5 bases). Germline CDR1 reads DFQATT; CDR2 reads SNEGSKA (reference sequence). The CDR3 runs 16 residues. V dropped 6 bases and J dropped 0 bases, with 19 bases sitting between them. In DNA form, the CDR3 reads TGCAGTGCAGCCCCGATGAGCGGATCTAGCACAGATACGCAGTATTTT. It specifies CSAAPMSGSSTDTQYF.

This clonotype was picked up one time. The V call is TRBV28, the J call TRBJ2-1; TRBD2 matches at 9 bases. Trimming cost V 8 bases and J 8 bases; bases outside gene matches: 13. The CDR3 runs 15 residues. Germline V gives CDR1 MDHEN, CDR2 SYDVKM. In DNA form, the CDR3 reads TGTGCCAGCGGTAGAGGCGGGAGGGCTACCGATGAGCAGTTCTTC. Its translation is CASGRGGRATDEQFF.

The CDR3 DNA sequence: TGCGCCAGCAGCTTTCAAGACAGCGAAAAACGGGCTTTCTTT. This sequence encodes CASSFQDSEKRAFF. The V gene is TRBV5-1, the J gene TRBJ1-1; tentative D call: TRBD1 (5 bases). The CDR3 runs 14 residues. Trimming removed 2 bases at V and 11 bases at J, with 19 bases between. From germline, CDR1 is SGHRS and CDR2 YFSETQ.

The rearrangement uses TRBV13 and TRBJ2-7; 9 nucleotides agree with TRBD1. With 5 bases clipped from V and 4 bases from J, the junction kept 3 bases outside the gene matches. This CDR3 has 13 amino acids. CDR1 is PRHDT, CDR2 FYEKMQ, per germline (reference sequence). CDR3 amino acids: CASSIGTGYEQYF. DNA of the CDR3: TGTGCCAGCAGCATCGGGACAGGGTACGAGCAGTACTTC.

The genes are TRBV6-2 or TRBV6-3 and TRBJ2-7, with TRBD1 identical over 7 bases. CDR1 MNHEY and CDR2 SVGEGT come from the germline V gene. This CDR3 has 13 residues. J was trimmed by 1 base and V by 8 bases; bases with no gene match: 5. The CDR3 spells CASQSGQSYEQYF. Written as DNA, the CDR3 is TGTGCCAGCCAATCGGGACAGTCCTACGAGCAGTACTTC.

Note on this clonotype: Relative to the germline gene, one junction end is altered; a read error may explain this. V usage is TRBV29-1 and J usage is TRBJ2-1; TRBD1 aligns across 7 bases. From germline, CDR1 is SQVTM and CDR2 ANQGSEA. CDR3 size: 16 residues. The chain's CDR3 is CSAQMYRGSSSNEQFF. CDR3 DNA sequence: TGCAGCGCTCAGATGTACAGGGGCTCCTCCTCCAATGAGCAGTTCTTC.